Sequencing of this T cell receptor (beta chain) was carried out in a study of monozygotic twins with inflammatory bowel disease. Germline CDR1 DFQATT, CDR2 SNEGSKA (reference sequence). This CDR3 spans 15 amino acids. TCRdb re-called the 5' RACE reads and gives one entry per CDR3 protein, without DNA. The repertoire shows 150,000 to 200,000 distinct CDR3 sequences; the top ten hold 7.4%. Sequencing was carried out using blood. The rearrangement links TRBV20-1 to TRBJ1-6; TCRdb picks TRBD1, but there is no DNA to check that call. This sequence was found in a human donor with ulcerative colitis or Crohn's disease, or a healthy co-twin of an affected twin (not recorded which). CDR3 loop: CSASQTGGRSSPLHF.